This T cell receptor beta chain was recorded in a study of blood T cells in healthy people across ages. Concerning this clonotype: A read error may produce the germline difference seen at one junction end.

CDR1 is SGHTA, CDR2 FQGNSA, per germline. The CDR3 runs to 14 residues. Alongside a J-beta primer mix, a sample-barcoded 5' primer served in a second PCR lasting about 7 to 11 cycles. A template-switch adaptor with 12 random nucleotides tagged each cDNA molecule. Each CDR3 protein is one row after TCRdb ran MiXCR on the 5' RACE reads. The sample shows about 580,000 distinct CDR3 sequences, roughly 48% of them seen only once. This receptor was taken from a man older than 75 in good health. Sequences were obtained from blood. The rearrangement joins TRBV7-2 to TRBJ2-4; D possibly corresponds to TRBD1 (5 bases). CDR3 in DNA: TGTGTCAGCAGCTTAGGGGTGGAGAAAAACATTCAGTACTTC. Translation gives CVSSLGVEKNIQYF.